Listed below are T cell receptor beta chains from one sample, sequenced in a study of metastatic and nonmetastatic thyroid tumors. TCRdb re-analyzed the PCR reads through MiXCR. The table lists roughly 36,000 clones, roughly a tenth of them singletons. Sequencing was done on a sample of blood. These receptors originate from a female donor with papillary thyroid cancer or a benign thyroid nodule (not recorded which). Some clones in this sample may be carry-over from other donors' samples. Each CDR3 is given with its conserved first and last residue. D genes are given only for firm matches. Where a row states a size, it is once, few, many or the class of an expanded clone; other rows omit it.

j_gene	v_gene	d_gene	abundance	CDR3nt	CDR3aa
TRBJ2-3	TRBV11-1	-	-	TGTGCCAGCAGCTTAGCTGCGATGAGCACAGATACGCAGTATTTT	CASSLAAMSTDTQYF
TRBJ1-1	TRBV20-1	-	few	TGCAGTGCTAGAGATTTGGGGGGGGGTATAGCCACTGAAGCTTTCTTT	CSARDLGGGIATEAFF
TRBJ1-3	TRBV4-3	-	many	TGCGCCAGCAGCCCCATGAAAAGTAGGGTGGAAAACACCATATATTTT	CASSPMKSRVENTIYF
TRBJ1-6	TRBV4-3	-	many	TGCGCCAGCAGCCAAAAGGGGGGACAACCTTCACCCCTCCACTTT	CASSQKGGQPSPLHF
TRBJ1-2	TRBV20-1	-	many	TGCAGTGCTAGAGAGTCAGAGAACTATGGCCACACCTTC	CSARESENYGHTF
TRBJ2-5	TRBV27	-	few	TGTGCCAGCAGTTTGATGTATTCCAAGAGAGAGACCCAGTACTTC	CASSLMYSKRETQYF
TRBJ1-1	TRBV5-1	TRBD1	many	TGCGCCAGCCGTCTAAAAATCGGGACAGGGAACGCTGAAGCTTTCTTT	CASRLKIGTGNAEAFF
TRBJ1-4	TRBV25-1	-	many	TGTGCCAGCAGTGAATATTTGGGGGGGGCGGATGAAAAACTGTTTTTT	CASSEYLGGADEKLFF
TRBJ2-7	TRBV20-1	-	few	TGCAGTGCTAGGGGGCGAAAGTCCCTCTCCTACGAGCAGTACTTC	CSARGRKSLSYEQYF
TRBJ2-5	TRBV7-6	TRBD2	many	TGTGCCAGCAGCCGAGGACTAGCGGGCGGCGAGACCCAGTACTTC	CASSRGLAGGETQYF
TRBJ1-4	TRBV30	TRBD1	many	TGTGCCATGGACAGGGGACAGTATAATGAAAAACTGTTTTTT	CAMDRGQYNEKLFF
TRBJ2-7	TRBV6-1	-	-	TGTGCCAGCAGTGCTGGGATAAAGGTCTACGAGCAGTACTTC	CASSAGIKVYEQYF
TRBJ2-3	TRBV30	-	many	TGTGCCTGGAGTGTACGAGGCGCAGATACGCAGTATTTT	CAWSVRGADTQYF
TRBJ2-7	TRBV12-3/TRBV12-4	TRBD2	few	TGTGCCAGCGGGACTAGTTCCTACGAGCAGTACTTC	CASGTSSYEQYF
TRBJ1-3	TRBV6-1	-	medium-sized	TGTGCCAGCAGCGTAGACAGGAGCTCTGGAAACACCATATATTTT	CASSVDRSSGNTIYF
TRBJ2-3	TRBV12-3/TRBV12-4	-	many	TGTGCCAGCAGTCCCAGGACTCCCTCCGGGGGCACAGATACGCAGTATTTT	CASSPRTPSGGTDTQYF
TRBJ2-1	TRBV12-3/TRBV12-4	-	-	TGTGCCAGCAGCCTTATTGGTGAGCAGTTCTTC	CASSLIGEQFF
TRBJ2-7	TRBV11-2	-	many	TGTGCCAGCAGCTTAGACCTCCGGCCGGGCGAGCAGTACTTC	CASSLDLRPGEQYF
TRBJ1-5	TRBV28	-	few	TGTGCCAGCAGCCCAACAGTTAGCAATCAGCCCCAGCATTTT	CASSPTVSNQPQHF
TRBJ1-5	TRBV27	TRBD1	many	TGTGCCAGCAGTCTCGGGACAGGGAGGCAGCCCCAGCATTTT	CASSLGTGRQPQHF
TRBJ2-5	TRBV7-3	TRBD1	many	TGTGCCAGCAGCGCTCAACCGGGACAGGGTGGTGAGACCCAGTACTTC	CASSAQPGQGGETQYF
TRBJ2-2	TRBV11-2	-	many	TGTGCCAGCAGCTTCACAGAGGACGGGGAGCTGTTTTTT	CASSFTEDGELFF
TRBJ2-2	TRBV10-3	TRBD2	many	TGTGCCATCAGTACTAGCGGATTCACCGGGGAGCTGTTTTTT	CAISTSGFTGELFF
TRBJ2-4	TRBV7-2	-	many	TGTGCCAGCAGCTTAGGACCGACCAAAAACATTCAGTACTTC	CASSLGPTKNIQYF
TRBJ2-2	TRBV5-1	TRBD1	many	TGCGCCAGCAGCCGGACAGGGTCTATGAACACCGGGGAGCTGTTTTTT	CASSRTGSMNTGELFF
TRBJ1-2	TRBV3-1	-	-	TGTGCCAGCAGCCAAGACTCATTGTATGGCTACACCTTC	CASSQDSLYGYTF
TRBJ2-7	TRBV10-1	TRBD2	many	TGCGCCAGCAGTGAGTCAGGGCGGGGGGAATTGTACTTC	CASSESGRGELYF
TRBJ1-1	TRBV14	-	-	TGTGCCAGCAGCCAAGTACGCCGAGAGGGTATGAACACTGAAGCTTTCTTT	CASSQVRREGMNTEAFF
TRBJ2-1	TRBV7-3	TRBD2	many	TGTGCCAGCAGCTCCTCGGCGGGAGTGACAAATGAGCAGTTCTTC	CASSSSAGVTNEQFF
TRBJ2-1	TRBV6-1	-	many	TGTGCCAGCAGTGAAGTAGGGGATGAGCAGTTCTTC	CASSEVGDEQFF
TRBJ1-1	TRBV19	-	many	TGTGCCAGTAGTATCTATGGGATGAACACTGAAGCTTTCTTT	CASSIYGMNTEAFF
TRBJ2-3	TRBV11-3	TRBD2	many	TGTGCCAGCAGCTTCGGACTAGCGGGGACAGATACGCAGTATTTT	CASSFGLAGTDTQYF
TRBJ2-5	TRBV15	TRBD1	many	TGTGCCACCAGCAGAGAAGGGACAGAGCGTGAGACCCAGTACTTC	CATSREGTERETQYF
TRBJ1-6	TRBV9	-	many	TGTGCCAGCAGCGTAGAATCGGGGCGACCACATTCACCCCTCCACTTT	CASSVESGRPHSPLHF
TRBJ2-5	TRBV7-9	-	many	TGTGCCAGCAGCCCGGCAGGGGGGCAGCGGGTCCAAGAGACCCAGTACTTC	CASSPAGGQRVQETQYF
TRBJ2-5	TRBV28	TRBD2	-	TGTGCCAGCAGTTCAGACCTAGCGGGGGGGCCTTTAGAGACCCAGTACTTC	CASSSDLAGGPLETQYF
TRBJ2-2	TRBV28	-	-	TGTGCCAGCAGTTTTTCGGGATCTTCCGGGGAGCTGTTTTTT	CASSFSGSSGELFF
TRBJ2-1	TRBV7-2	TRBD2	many	TGTGCCAGCAATAGTGTCGGCGGGAGAACTGAGCAGTTCTTC	CASNSVGGRTEQFF
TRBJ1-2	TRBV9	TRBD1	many	TGTGCCAGCAGCCCTCGACCCTTGACAGGGGACTATGGCTACACCTTC	CASSPRPLTGDYGYTF
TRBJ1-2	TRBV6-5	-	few	TGTGCCAGCGGTTTCCGGGCCCGGTGGGACTATGGCTACAACTTC	CASGFRARWDYGYNF
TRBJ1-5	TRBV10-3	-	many	TGTGCCATCAGTGAGCGGAGTGGGGTGGCCCAGCATTTT	CAISERSGVAQHF
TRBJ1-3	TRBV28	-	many	TGTGCCAGCAGTTTAAGGGGGAGTCGAAACACCATATATTTT	CASSLRGSRNTIYF
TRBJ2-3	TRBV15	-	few	TGTGCCACCAGCAGAGATAATTGGGGAACCACAGATACGCAGTATTTT	CATSRDNWGTTDTQYF
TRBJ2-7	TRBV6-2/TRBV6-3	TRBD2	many	TGTGCCAGCAGTTGGAGCGGGAGCCCCTACGAGCAGTACTTC	CASSWSGSPYEQYF
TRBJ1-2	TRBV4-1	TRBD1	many	TGCGCCAGCAGCCACGGGACAGGGATGTATGGCTACACCTTC	CASSHGTGMYGYTF